The present T cell receptor (beta chain) was sequenced within a study of blood T cell repertoires in COVID-19. Background on the study: PBMCs, B-cell-depleted T cells, or T cells were the source of the cDNA or gDNA that made up the material.

The germline gives CDR1 SQVTM, CDR2 ANQGSEA. CDR3 size: 14 residues. V lost 7 bases to trimming and J lost 2 bases, with 18 bases between them. The protocol was immunoSEQ multiplex PCR, while the TCRdb copy is restricted to in-frame clones and leaves out a portion. Of about 59,000 clones detected, over 75% appear once; the ten largest clones hold about 8.9%. The clonotype originates from a human donor in a cohort sampled during active COVID-19. The gene calls are TRBV29-1 and TRBJ2-7; possibly TRBD1 for D (6 bases). Sequencing was performed on peripheral blood. CDR3 nucleotide sequence: TGCAGCGCCATACCCGGGACACAGCCCTACGAGCAGTACTTC. As protein: CSAIPGTQPYEQYF.